Listed below are T cell receptor beta chains from one sample, sequenced in a study of read filtering for tumor transcriptome and immune sequencing. TCRdb reprocessed the reads via MiXCR and lists one record per CDR3 protein. This sample yields approximately 150,000 distinct CDR3 sequences, of which around 13% are seen a single time; 7.5% to 10% belongs to the top ten. Specimen: a population of CD138-negative cells sorted from bone marrow. The receptors shown here come from a donor at least 40 years old with multiple myeloma. Each CDR3 is given with its conserved first and last residue. A D gene is named only where the DNA matches it firmly. Clone size is shown for a subset of rows, as once, few, many or a class of expanded clone.

- TRBJ1-1 TRBV29-1 many CSVEGGGPPEAFF TGCAGCGTTGAAGGTGGAGGCCCGCCTGAAGCTTTCTTT
- TRBJ2-1 TRBV15 many CATSRDSKRGYNEQFF TGTGCCACCAGCAGAGATTCTAAGCGCGGTTACAATGAGCAGTTCTTC
- TRBJ2-1 TRBV5-5 many CASSLALSSYNEQFF TGCGCCAGCAGCTTGGCCCTGAGCTCCTACAATGAGCAGTTCTTC
- TRBJ2-1 TRBV11-2 - CASSRGGGGLKEQFF TGTGCCAGCAGCCGAGGGGGGGGGGGACTTAAGGAGCAGTTCTTC
- TRBJ2-2 TRBV9 many CASSAVLTGELFF TGTGCCAGCAGCGCTGTGTTGACCGGGGAGCTGTTTTTT
- TRBJ2-2 TRBV7-9 many CASSLAPGPSLELFF TGTGCCAGCAGCTTAGCGCCGGGCCCCTCCTTGGAGCTGTTTTTT
- TRBJ2-7 TRBV3-1 many CASSQDPGYEQYF TGTGCCAGCAGCCAAGACCCGGGTTACGAGCAGTACTTC
TRBD1 TRBJ2-7 TRBV24-1 - CATSDRDRAYEQYF TGTGCCACCAGTGACCGGGACAGGGCCTACGAGCAGTACTTC
- TRBJ1-1 TRBV27 - CASNPTLGRASEAFF TGTGCCAGCAATCCGACCCTAGGTAGGGCGTCTGAAGCTTTCTTT
TRBD1 TRBJ2-2 TRBV11-2 many CASSLTGVIGTGELFF TGTGCCAGCAGCTTGACAGGGGTCATCGGCACCGGGGAGCTGTTTTTT
TRBD1 TRBJ2-5 TRBV4-1 many CASSQAQGQKDQYF TGCGCCAGCAGCCAAGCACAGGGGCAGAAGGACCAGTACTTC
- TRBJ2-1 TRBV7-9 many CASRGSSYNEQFF TGTGCCAGTCGTGGGAGCTCCTACAATGAGCAGTTCTTC
- TRBJ2-7 TRBV7-9 many CASSLEWDSYEQYF TGTGCCAGCAGCTTAGAATGGGACTCCTACGAGCAGTACTTC
TRBD2 TRBJ2-5 TRBV5-5 few CASSFLAGLAETQYF TGTGCCAGCAGCTTCCTAGCGGGCCTAGCAGAGACCCAGTACTTC
TRBD1 TRBJ2-7 TRBV4-3 - CASSQGVGTGSYEQYF TGCGCCAGCAGCCAAGGTGTAGGGACAGGGTCCTACGAGCAGTACTTC
- TRBJ2-3 TRBV7-2 - CASTDSHSDTQYF TGTGCCAGCACCGATTCGCACTCAGATACGCAGTATTTT
- TRBJ1-2 TRBV11-2 many CASSSIRGRSYGYTF TGTGCCAGCAGCTCGATCCGCGGTCGGAGCTATGGCTACACCTTC
- TRBJ1-2 TRBV6-1 many CASSFGGGLQVYTF TGTGCCAGCAGTTTCGGGGGGGGCCTGCAAGTCTACACCTTC
TRBD2 TRBJ2-3 TRBV24-1 many CATSDRLATSTDTQYF TGTGCCACCAGTGACCGACTAGCGACCAGCACAGATACGCAGTATTTT
- TRBJ1-4 TRBV4-1 few CASSQSTVTNEKLFF TGCGCCAGCAGCCAATCGACAGTAACTAATGAAAAACTGTTTTTT
- TRBJ1-5 TRBV4-3 many CASSQDRGRPQHF TGCGCCAGCAGCCAAGATCGGGGAAGGCCCCAGCATTTT
- TRBJ2-7 TRBV7-2 many CASSSPNYEQYF TGTGCCAGCAGTTCCCCGAACTACGAGCAGTACTTC
- TRBJ2-7 TRBV7-2 many CASSRRDGSYEQYF TGTGCCAGCAGCCGACGGGACGGATCCTACGAGCAGTACTTC
TRBD2 TRBJ2-1 TRBV6-6 many CASSYSRLAANNEQFF TGTGCCAGCAGTTACTCTAGACTAGCGGCTAACAATGAGCAGTTCTTC
TRBD2 TRBJ2-1 TRBV12-3/TRBV12-4 few CASSSPPSGNYNEQFF TGTGCCAGCAGTTCCCCCCCTAGCGGGAACTACAATGAGCAGTTCTTC
- TRBJ1-4 TRBV7-2 many CASSFEANEKLFF TGTGCCAGCAGCTTCGAAGCTAATGAAAAACTGTTTTTT
- TRBJ1-2 TRBV12-3/TRBV12-4 many CASSFAAAQGYTF TGTGCCAGCAGTTTCGCGGCTGCCCAGGGCTACACCTTC
- TRBJ2-6 TRBV6-5 many CASSSGANVLTF TGTGCCAGCAGCTCTGGGGCCAACGTCCTGACTTTC
- TRBJ2-1 TRBV6-5 - CASSRDTPAYNEQFF TGTGCCAGCAGTCGGGACACCCCTGCCTACAATGAGCAGTTCTTC
TRBD2 TRBJ2-2 TRBV7-9 many CASSPGLAGYGELFF TGTGCCAGCAGCCCGGGACTAGCGGGATACGGGGAGCTGTTTTTT
- TRBJ2-7 TRBV20-1 many CSARAQGSYEQYF TGCAGTGCTAGAGCACAGGGCTCCTACGAGCAGTACTTC